The 5 T cell receptor beta chains in this list originate from one sample, sequenced in a study of identical twins. One entry per CDR3 protein results from TCRdb running MiXCR on the 5' RACE reads. The top ten hold roughly 0.91% of the sample, which has about 520,000 distinct CDR3 sequences, 22% seen once. Another study also made use of these data, one on T cells expressing NK-cell markers.

The sequenced material came from CD4+ T cells sorted from blood. The source is a woman between 18 and 29 years old in good health.

The chain employs TRBV10-3 and TRBJ2-7; TRBD1 matches 8 bases. The junction had 5 bases not matched to a gene; V was cut back by 9 bases and J by 1 base. The CDR3 extends over 13 amino acids. The germline V gene has CDR1 ENHRY and CDR2 SYGVKD. Here the CDR3 reads CAILGQGSYEQYF. The CDR3 region has the DNA TGTGCCATTCTCGGACAGGGTTCCTACGAGCAGTACTTC.

Only a few counts were recorded for this clonotype. The V gene is TRBV6-5, the J gene TRBJ1-2, with D uncertain. The CDR3 has 14 residues. Trimming pared 4 bases from V and 8 bases from J, leaving 17 bases between. Germline values: CDR1 MNHEY, CDR2 SVGAGI. The CDR3 loop reads CASSLLPIRSGYTF. Here the CDR3 DNA reads TGTGCCAGCAGTTTACTCCCAATTAGAAGCGGCTACACCTTC.

The chain has TRBV27 and TRBJ1-2; maybe TRBD1 (6 bases). The CDR3 spans 14 residues. Trimming removed 6 bases from V and 4 bases from J, with 15 bases in between. The germline V gene has CDR1 MNHEY and CDR2 SMNVEV (reference sequence). This CDR3 is CASSPGGSGYGYTF. The DNA of the CDR3 is TGTGCCAGCAGCCCGGGGGGCTCGGGCTATGGCTACACCTTC.

This CDR3 is CSAFSPENTEAFF. Here the CDR3 DNA reads TGCAGCGCCTTCTCCCCCGAGAACACTGAAGCTTTCTTT. The chain joins TRBV29-1 to TRBJ1-1; no clear D. Germline V gives CDR1 SQVTM, CDR2 ANQGSEA. There are 13 residues in the CDR3. V was clipped by 7 bases and J by 1 base, with 13 bases between them.

The chain carries TRBV20-1 and TRBJ2-1; D is possibly TRBD2 (6 bases). The CDR3 consists of 11 residues. Germline loops: CDR1 DFQATT, CDR2 SNEGSKA (reference sequence). The V end was cut by 6 bases, the J end by 10 bases, with 13 bases between. CDR3 sequence: CSAKRVFEQFF. CDR3 sequence (DNA): TGCAGTGCCAAGCGGGTCTTCGAGCAGTTCTTC.